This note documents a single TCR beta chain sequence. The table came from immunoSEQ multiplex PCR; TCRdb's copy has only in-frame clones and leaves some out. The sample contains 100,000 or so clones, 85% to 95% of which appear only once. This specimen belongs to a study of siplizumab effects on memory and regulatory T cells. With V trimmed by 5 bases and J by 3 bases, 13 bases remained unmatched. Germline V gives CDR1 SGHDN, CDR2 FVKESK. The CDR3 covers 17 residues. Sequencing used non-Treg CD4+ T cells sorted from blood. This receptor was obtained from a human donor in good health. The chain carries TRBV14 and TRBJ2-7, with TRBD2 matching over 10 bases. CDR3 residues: CASSKLAGPTRDYEQYF. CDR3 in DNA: TGTGCCAGCAGCAAACTAGCGGGACCGACAAGAGACTACGAGCAGTACTTC.